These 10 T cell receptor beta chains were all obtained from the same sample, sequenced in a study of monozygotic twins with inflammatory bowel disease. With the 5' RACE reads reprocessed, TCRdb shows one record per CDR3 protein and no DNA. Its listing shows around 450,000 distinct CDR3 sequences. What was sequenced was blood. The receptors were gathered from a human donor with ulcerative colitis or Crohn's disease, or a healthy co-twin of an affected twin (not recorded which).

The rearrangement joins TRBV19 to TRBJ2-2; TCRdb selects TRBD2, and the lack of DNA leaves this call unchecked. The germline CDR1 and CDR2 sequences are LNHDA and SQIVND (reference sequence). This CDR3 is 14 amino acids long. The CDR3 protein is CASSTGGYTGELFF. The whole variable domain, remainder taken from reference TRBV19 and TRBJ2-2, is DGGITQSPKYLFRKEGQNVTLSCEQNLNHDAMYWYRQDPGQGLRLIYYSQIVNDFQKGDIAEGYSVSREKKESFPLTVTSAQKNPTAFYLCASSTGGYTGELFFGEGSRLTVL.

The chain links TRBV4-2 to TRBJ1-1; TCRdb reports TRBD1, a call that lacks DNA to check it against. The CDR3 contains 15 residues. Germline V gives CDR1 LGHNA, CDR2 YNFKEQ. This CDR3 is CASRRTGTGYTEAFF.

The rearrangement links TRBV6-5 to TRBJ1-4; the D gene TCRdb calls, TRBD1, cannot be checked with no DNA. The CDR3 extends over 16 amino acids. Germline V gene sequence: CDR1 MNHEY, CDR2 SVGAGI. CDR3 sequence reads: CASSYGQGFGNEKLFF.

The CDR3 loop is CAIKLEESYEQYF. The chain is built from TRBV10-3 and TRBJ2-7. In germline, CDR1 is ENHRY, CDR2 SYGVKD. The CDR3 is made up of 13 amino acids.

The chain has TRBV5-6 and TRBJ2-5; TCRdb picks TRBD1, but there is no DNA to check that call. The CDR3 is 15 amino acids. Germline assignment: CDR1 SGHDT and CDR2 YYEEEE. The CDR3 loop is CASSLATFRGETQYF. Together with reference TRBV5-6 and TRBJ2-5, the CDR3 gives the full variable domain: DAGVTQSPTHLIKTRGQQVTLRCSPKSGHDTVSWYQQALGQGPQFIFQYYEEEERQRGNFPDRFSGHQFPNYSSELNVNALLLGDSALYLCASSLATFRGETQYFGPGTRLLVL.

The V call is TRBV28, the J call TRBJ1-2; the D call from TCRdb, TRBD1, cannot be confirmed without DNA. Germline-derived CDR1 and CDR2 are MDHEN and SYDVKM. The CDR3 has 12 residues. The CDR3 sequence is CASSSRQGGYTF.

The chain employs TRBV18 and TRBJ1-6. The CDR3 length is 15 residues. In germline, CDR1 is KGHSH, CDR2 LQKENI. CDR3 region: CASSTSTAYNSPLHF. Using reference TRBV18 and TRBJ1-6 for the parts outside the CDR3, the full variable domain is NAGVMQNPRHLVRRRGQEARLRCSPMKGHSHVYWYRQLPEEGLKFMVYLQKENIIDESGMPKERFSAEFPKEGPSILRIQQVVRGDSAAYFCASSTSTAYNSPLHFGNGTRLTVT.

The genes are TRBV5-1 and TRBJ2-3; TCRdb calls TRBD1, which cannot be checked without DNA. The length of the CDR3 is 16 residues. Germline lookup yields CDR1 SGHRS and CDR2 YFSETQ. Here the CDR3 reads CASSLGGPGGTDTQYF.

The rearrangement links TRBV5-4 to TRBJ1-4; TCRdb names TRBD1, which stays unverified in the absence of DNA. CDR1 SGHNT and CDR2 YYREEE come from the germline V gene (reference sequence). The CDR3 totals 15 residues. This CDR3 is CASSLLGQGGEKLFF.

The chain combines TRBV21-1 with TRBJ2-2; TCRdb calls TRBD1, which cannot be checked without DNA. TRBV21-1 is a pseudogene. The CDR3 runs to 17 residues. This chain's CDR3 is CASMGDRGQRDTGELFF.